The present entry profiles one T cell receptor beta chain with its context. Germline CDR1 is LNHDA and CDR2 is SQIVND (reference sequence). This CDR3 is 14 amino acids long. V was cut by 5 bases and J by 6 bases, with 16 bases left in between. TCRdb's copy holds only in-frame clones and misses some; the assay was immunoSEQ multiplex PCR. The sample has roughly 400,000 clones, around 91% seen once. The data belong to a study of blood T cell repertoires in COVID-19. Overall study: Some COVID-19 samples were acute and others convalescent; all came from the United States, Italy and Spain.

Ages ranged from about 18 to 89 years, with residence in about 23 US areas. The sequence was collected from a man in his late teens or twenties who had recovered from COVID-19. The rearrangement joins TRBV19 to TRBJ1-1, with TRBD1 as a possible D gene (6 bases). The sequencing sample was made of PBMCs or T cells enriched from blood (not recorded which). Here the CDR3 reads CASSPYSTGPEAFF. The CDR3 DNA is TGTGCCAGTAGTCCCTACTCGACAGGACCTGAAGCTTTCTTT.